This T cell receptor beta chain stems from a study of neurological immune-mediated disorders. 2 million unsorted PBMCs were stored in RNAlater at -80 °C before RNA extraction. At least ten counts were recorded for this clonotype. Its antigen is unidentified. CDR3 length: 15 residues. V shed 0 bases and J shed 6 bases, with 15 bases lying between them. Germline assignment: CDR1 SGHDT and CDR2 YYEEEE. The authors produced cDNA by 5'RACE using 10-nucleotide random UMIs. MiXCR, run by TCRdb on the 5' RACE reads, gives a single entry per CDR3 protein. The table has tens of thousands of distinct CDR3 sequences, roughly 3.5% seen once; the top ten hold less than 2%. Points from the study as a whole: A possible signature appeared as one related-CDR3 cluster, in which phylogenetic grouping placed the repertoires of 18 of 34 multiple sclerosis patients. No CDR3 amino acid sequences recurred among expanded clones across subjects, suggesting private repertoires in all groups.

The specimen was PBMCs. This receptor was taken from a man aged 25 to 40 with multiple sclerosis. The V call is TRBV5-6, the J call TRBJ1-1, with D perhaps matching TRBD1 (6 bases). The CDR3 nucleotides read TGTGCCAGCAGCTTGGCACTTGAGGGGGGCGCTGAAGCTTTCTTT. Residues: CASSLALEGGAEAFF.